This passage covers 16 T cell receptor beta chains from one sample sequenced in a study of cytomegalovirus exposure and HLA in healthy donors. Use of 60 Vbeta and 13 Jbeta primers characterized the PCR. Produced via immunoSEQ multiplex PCR; TCRdb's table is partial and in-frame only. This sample has 90,000 to 150,000 clones, with around 84% found just once. Sequenced input: PBMCs. Receptor source: a woman in her 30s in good health and CMV-seropositive.

This sequence joins TRBV10-3 and TRBJ2-2; D is unclear. Germline lookup yields CDR1 ENHRY and CDR2 SYGVKD. V lost 0 bases and J 6 bases, leaving 11 bases between the germline ends. The CDR3 runs to 15 residues. CDR3 nucleotides: TGTGCCATCAGTGAGTCGAGCAAATTCTCCGGGGAGCTGTTTTTT. It specifies CAISESSKFSGELFF.

The chain links TRBV7-9 to TRBJ1-1; D remains unclear. The CDR3 totals 12 residues. Trimming took off 7 bases at V and 1 base at J, with 7 bases between the two ends. Germline values: CDR1 SEHNR, CDR2 FQNEAQ (reference sequence). The CDR3 DNA reads as TGTGCCAGCACCTGGGCGAACACTGAAGCTTTCTTT. This gives the protein CASTWANTEAFF.

The chain joins TRBV15 to TRBJ2-6; 13 bases align to TRBD2. Germline V gene lookup returns CDR1 LNHNV and CDR2 YYDKDF (reference sequence). CDR3 length: 21 residues. Trimming cost V 5 bases and J 0 bases; bases outside gene matches: 13. As DNA, the CDR3 is TGTGCCACCAGCGGGGATGGGACTAGCGGGGCCCCTTTCTCTGGGGCCAACGTCCTGACTTTC. Translation: CATSGDGTSGAPFSGANVLTF.

V is TRBV5-6 and J is TRBJ2-3, with D unresolved. V was shortened by 0 bases and J by 6 bases, with 11 bases between the two germline ends. The CDR3 is 14 residues long. Per germline, CDR1 SGHDT and CDR2 YYEEEE. CDR3 bases: TGTGCCAGCAGCTTGGGGGCCCTTGCGGATACGCAGTATTTT. It translates to CASSLGALADTQYF.

The chain joins TRBV19 to TRBJ1-5, with D hard to call. Germline-derived CDR1 and CDR2 are LNHDA and SQIVND (reference sequence). The CDR3 contains 13 residues. V was pared by 5 bases and J by 7 bases, with 12 bases between. This CDR3 reads CASSDLPGQPQHF. CDR3 bases: TGTGCCAGTAGTGACCTTCCAGGACAGCCCCAGCATTTT.

This clone appeared a single time. V and J are TRBV7-9 and TRBJ2-2, with 9 positions matching TRBD1. Germline V gene data show CDR1 as SEHNR and CDR2 as FQNEAQ (reference sequence). J lost 4 bases, V lost 5 bases, and 8 bases had no gene match. This CDR3 comprises 16 residues. In DNA, the CDR3 is TGTGCCAGCAGCGAGGGACAGGGCGTGATCACCGGGGAGCTGTTTTTT. It encodes CASSEGQGVITGELFF. Variable domain in full (rest from reference TRBV7-9 and TRBJ2-2): DTGVSQNPRHKITKRGQNVTFRCDPISEHNRLYWYRQTLGQGPEFLTYFQNEAQLEKSRLLSDRFSAERPKGSFSTLEIQRTEQGDSAMYLCASSEGQGVITGELFFGEGSRLTVL.

This chain connects TRBV2 to TRBJ1-1, with D possibly being TRBD1 (6 bases). The V and J ends lost 6 bases and 6 bases respectively, with 20 bases between them. Germline CDR1 SNHLY, CDR2 FYNNEI. The length of the CDR3 is 15 residues. The CDR3 region has the DNA TGTGCCAGCAGCCCGACAGGCTCGGTGTACGCTGAAGCTTTCTTT. Translated, it gives CASSPTGSVYAEAFF.

The gene calls are TRBV10-3 and TRBJ2-7; D might be TRBD1 (6 bases). Trimming removed 8 bases from V and 9 bases from J, with 17 bases in between. The CDR3 spans 12 residues. CDR1 ENHRY and CDR2 SYGVKD come from the germline V gene. The CDR3 region has the DNA TGTGCCATCGGGGGTTTGGTGGGGGCGCAGTACTTC. It encodes CAIGGLVGAQYF.

The rearrangement links TRBV7-6 to TRBJ1-1; 7 nucleotides match TRBD1. Looked up from germline, CDR1 is SGHVS and CDR2 is FNYEAQ. The CDR3 loop spans 14 amino acids. Losses at the gene ends were 3 bases for V and 6 bases for J; bases not matched to a gene: 7. CDR3 loop: CASSLDRSPAEAFF. The CDR3 DNA reads as TGTGCCAGCAGCTTGGACAGGTCCCCCGCTGAAGCTTTCTTT.

To note about this clone: Other DNA sequences in this specimen translate into the identical CDR3. The chain recombines TRBV10-3 with TRBJ1-2; 7 bases match TRBD1. Germline V lookup: CDR1 ENHRY, CDR2 SYGVKD. V was clipped by 2 bases and J by 4 bases; unmatched bases: 7. CDR3 length: 15 amino acids. CDR3 in DNA: TGTGCCATCAGTGAGACCACAGGGGCCCTCTATGGCTACACCTTC. This gives the protein CAISETTGALYGYTF.

DNA for the CDR3: TGTGCCAGCAGCCTTGGCGGTGAAGCTTTCTTT. It specifies CASSLGGEAFF. V usage is TRBV7-9 and J usage is TRBJ1-1; no reliable D call. CDR3 size: 11 residues. V lost 5 bases and J 7 bases, leaving 8 bases between the germline ends. CDR1 is SEHNR, CDR2 FQNEAQ, per germline (reference sequence).

The V gene is TRBV4-2, the J gene TRBJ2-7; 7 positions match TRBD2. CDR3 size: 14 residues. J lost 3 bases, V lost 1 base, and 3 bases had no gene match. Germline V lookup: CDR1 LGHNA, CDR2 YNFKEQ. The CDR3 here is CASSQASGGYEQYF. The CDR3 DNA follows: TGTGCCAGCAGCCAAGCTAGCGGCGGCTACGAGCAGTACTTC.

This chain connects TRBV11-1 to TRBJ2-7; a weak D match, TRBD2 (6 bases). V was trimmed by 5 bases and J by 2 bases, leaving 13 bases between them. This CDR3 region has 14 residues. CDR1 and CDR2 from the germline V gene are SGHAT and FQDESV (reference sequence). The CDR3: CASSLRDSAYEQYF. The CDR3 bases are TGTGCCAGCAGCCTGCGGGACTCAGCCTACGAGCAGTACTTC.

The chain carries TRBV19 and TRBJ2-1, with TRBD1 matching over 9 bases. V shed 4 bases, J shed 7 bases, and the junction held 5 bases outside the gene matches. Germline CDR1 reads LNHDA; CDR2 reads SQIVND (reference sequence). There are 14 residues in the CDR3. This CDR3 reads CASSNHRGLNEQFF. The CDR3 DNA follows: TGTGCCAGTAGTAATCACAGGGGGCTGAATGAGCAGTTCTTC. The entire variable domain, with the rest obtained from reference TRBV19 and TRBJ2-1, is as follows: DGGITQSPKYLFRKEGQNVTLSCEQNLNHDAMYWYRQDPGQGLRLIYYSQIVNDFQKGDIAEGYSVSREKKESFPLTVTSAQKNPTAFYLCASSNHRGLNEQFFGPGTRLTVL.

V is TRBV7-8 and J is TRBJ1-5; unclear D gene. Germline V gene lookup returns CDR1 SGHVS and CDR2 FQNEAQ. This CDR3 is built from 12 residues. Trimming stripped 9 bases from V and 5 bases from J, with 11 bases between. CDR3 in DNA: TGTGCCAGTGGAGTCAGAGATCAGCCCCAGCATTTT. Translating it yields CASGVRDQPQHF.

This clone was recorded once. The chain links TRBV5-1 to TRBJ1-4; possible D gene TRBD1, 6 bases. Germline-derived CDR1 and CDR2 are SGHRS and YFSETQ. V was trimmed by 2 bases and J by 8 bases, leaving 13 bases between them. This CDR3 contains 14 residues. The CDR3 here is CASSLGTSAEKLFF. CDR3 DNA sequence: TGCGCCAGCAGCTTAGGGACATCAGCCGAAAAACTGTTTTTT.